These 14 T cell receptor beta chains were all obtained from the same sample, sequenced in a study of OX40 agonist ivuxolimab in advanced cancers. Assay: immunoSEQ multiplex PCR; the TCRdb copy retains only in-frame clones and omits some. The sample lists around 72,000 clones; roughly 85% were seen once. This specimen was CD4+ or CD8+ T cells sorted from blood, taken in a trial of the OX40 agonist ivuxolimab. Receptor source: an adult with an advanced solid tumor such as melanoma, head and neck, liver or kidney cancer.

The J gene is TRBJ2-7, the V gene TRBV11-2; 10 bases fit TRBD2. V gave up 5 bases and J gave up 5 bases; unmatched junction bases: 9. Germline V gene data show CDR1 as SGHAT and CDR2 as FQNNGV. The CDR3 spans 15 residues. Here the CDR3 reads CASSPAGGPGDEQYF. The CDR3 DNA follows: TGTGCCAGCAGCCCAGCGGGAGGGCCTGGCGACGAGCAGTACTTC.

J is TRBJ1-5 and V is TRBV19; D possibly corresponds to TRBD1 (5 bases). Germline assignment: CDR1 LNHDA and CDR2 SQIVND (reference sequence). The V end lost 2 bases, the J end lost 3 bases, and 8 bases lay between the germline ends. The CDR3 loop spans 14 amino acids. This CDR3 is CASSIRQNNQPQHF. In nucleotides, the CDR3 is TGTGCCAGTAGTATACGACAGAACAATCAGCCCCAGCATTTT.

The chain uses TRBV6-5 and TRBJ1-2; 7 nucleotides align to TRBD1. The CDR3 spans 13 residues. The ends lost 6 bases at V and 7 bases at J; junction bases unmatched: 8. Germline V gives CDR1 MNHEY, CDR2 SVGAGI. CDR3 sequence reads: CASSIQGFGGYTF. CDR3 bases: TGTGCCAGCAGCATACAGGGGTTCGGTGGCTACACCTTC.

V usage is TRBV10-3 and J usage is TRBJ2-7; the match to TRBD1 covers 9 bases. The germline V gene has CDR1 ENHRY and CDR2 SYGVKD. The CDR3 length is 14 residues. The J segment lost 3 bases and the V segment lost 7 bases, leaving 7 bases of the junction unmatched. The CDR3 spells CAITRDREGYEQYF. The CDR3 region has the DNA TGTGCCATCACCAGGGACAGGGAGGGCTACGAGCAGTACTTC.

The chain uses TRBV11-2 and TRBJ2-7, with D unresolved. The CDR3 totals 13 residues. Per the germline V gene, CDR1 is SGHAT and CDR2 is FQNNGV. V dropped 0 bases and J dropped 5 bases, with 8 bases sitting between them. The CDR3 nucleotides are TGTGCCAGCAGCTTAGACAGGATCGACGAGCAGTACTTC. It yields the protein CASSLDRIDEQYF.

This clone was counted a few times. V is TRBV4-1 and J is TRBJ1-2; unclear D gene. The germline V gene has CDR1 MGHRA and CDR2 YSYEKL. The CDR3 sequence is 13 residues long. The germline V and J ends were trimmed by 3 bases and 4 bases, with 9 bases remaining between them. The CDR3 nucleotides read TGCGCCAGCAGCCACTTTATCGGCTATGGCTACACCTTC. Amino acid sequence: CASSHFIGYGYTF.

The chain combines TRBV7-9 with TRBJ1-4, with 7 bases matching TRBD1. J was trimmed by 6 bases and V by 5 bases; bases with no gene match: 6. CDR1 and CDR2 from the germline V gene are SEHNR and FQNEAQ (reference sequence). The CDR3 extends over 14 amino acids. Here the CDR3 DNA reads TGTGCCAGCAGCCCGACTACAGGGGATGAAAAACTGTTTTTT. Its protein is CASSPTTGDEKLFF.

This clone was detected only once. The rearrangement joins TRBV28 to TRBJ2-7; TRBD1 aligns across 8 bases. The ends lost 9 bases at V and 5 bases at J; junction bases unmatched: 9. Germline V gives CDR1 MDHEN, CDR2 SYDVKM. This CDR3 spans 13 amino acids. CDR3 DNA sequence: TGTGCCAGTACGGGACAGGATTTCGACGAGCAGTACTTC. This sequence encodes CASTGQDFDEQYF.

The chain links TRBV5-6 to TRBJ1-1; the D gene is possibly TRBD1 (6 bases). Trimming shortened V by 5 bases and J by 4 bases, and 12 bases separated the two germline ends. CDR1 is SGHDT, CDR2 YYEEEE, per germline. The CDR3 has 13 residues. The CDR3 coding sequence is TGTGCCAGCAGTTACAGGGTGGGCACTGAAGCTTTCTTT. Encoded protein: CASSYRVGTEAFF.

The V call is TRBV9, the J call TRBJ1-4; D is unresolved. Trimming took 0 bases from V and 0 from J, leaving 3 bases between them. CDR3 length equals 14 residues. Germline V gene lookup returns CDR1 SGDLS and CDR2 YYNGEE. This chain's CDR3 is CASSVAPTNEKLFF. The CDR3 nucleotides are TGTGCCAGCAGCGTAGCCCCAACTAATGAAAAACTGTTTTTT. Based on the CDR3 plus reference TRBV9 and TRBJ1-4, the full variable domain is DSGVTQTPKHLITATGQRVTLRCSPRSGDLSVYWYQQSLDQGLQFLIQYYNGEERAKGNILERFSAQQFPDLHSELNLSSLELGDSALYFCASSVAPTNEKLFFGSGTQLSVL.

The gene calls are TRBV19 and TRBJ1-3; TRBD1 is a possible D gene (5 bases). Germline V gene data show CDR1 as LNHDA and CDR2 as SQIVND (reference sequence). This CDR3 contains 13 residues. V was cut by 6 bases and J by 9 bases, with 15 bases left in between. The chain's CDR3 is CASRLTGEGTIYF. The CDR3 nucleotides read TGTGCCAGTAGACTAACAGGAGAGGGCACCATATATTTT. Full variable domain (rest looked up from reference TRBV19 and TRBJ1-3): DGGITQSPKYLFRKEGQNVTLSCEQNLNHDAMYWYRQDPGQGLRLIYYSQIVNDFQKGDIAEGYSVSREKKESFPLTVTSAQKNPTAFYLCASRLTGEGTIYFGEGSWLTVV.

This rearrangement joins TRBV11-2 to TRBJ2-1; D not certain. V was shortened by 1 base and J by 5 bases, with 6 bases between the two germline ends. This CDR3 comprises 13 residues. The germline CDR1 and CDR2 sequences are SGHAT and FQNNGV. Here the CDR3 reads CASSLVGNNEQFF. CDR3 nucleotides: TGTGCCAGCAGCTTAGTGGGTAACAATGAGCAGTTCTTC. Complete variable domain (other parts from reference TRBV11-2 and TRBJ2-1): EAGVAQSPRYKIIEKRQSVAFWCNPISGHATLYWYQQILGQGPKLLIQFQNNGVVDDSQLPKDRFSAERLKGVDSTLKIQPAKLEDSAVYLCASSLVGNNEQFFGPGTRLTVL.

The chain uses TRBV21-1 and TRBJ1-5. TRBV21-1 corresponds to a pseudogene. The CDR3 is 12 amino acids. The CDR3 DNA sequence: TGTGCCAGCAAAAGCAGCAATCAGCCCCAGCATTTT. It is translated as CASKSSNQPQHF.

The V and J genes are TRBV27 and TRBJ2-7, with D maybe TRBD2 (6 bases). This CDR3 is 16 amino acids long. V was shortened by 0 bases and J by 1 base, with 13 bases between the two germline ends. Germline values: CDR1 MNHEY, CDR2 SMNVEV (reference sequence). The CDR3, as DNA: TGTGCCAGCAGTTTATCAGGACTATGGGGGTCCTACGAGCAGTACTTC. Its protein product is CASSLSGLWGSYEQYF.